This TCR beta chain was found in a study of cytomegalovirus exposure and HLA in healthy donors. Study-wide context: A preliminary data release comprised 80 million to 95 million unique TCRs obtained from HLA-typed donors.

Vbeta (60) and Jbeta (13) primers were used in the PCR. Repertoires were generated with immunoSEQ multiplex PCR, while TCRdb's copy carries only in-frame clones and drops some. The sample holds about 140,000 clones; about 74% are singletons and the top ten take approximately 3%. The CDR3 length is 17 residues. V was pared by 6 bases and J by 5 bases, with 14 bases of the junction left unmatched. Germline V CDR1 and CDR2: WNHNN, SYGVQD (reference sequence). The sequence came from a male donor in good health and CMV-seronegative. Sample: PBMCs. V usage is TRBV10-1 and J usage is TRBJ2-7, with 12 bases identical to TRBD2. CDR3 bases: TGCGCCAGCAGGAGAGGGAGACGACTAGCGGGAGCCCACGAGCAGTACTTC. Amino acids: CASRRGRRLAGAHEQYF.